Detailed here is one T cell receptor beta chain. Other DNA sequences in this specimen translate into the identical CDR3. This entry comes from a study of shared clonotypes between healthy human individuals. CDR3 length: 13 amino acids. CDR1 and CDR2 (germline): GTSNPN, SVGIG (reference sequence). V lost 3 bases and J 0 bases, leaving 6 bases between the germline ends. Assay: immunoSEQ multiplex PCR; the TCRdb copy retains only in-frame clones and omits some. The profile covers about 1 million clones, with about three quarters appearing a single time and 1.4% taken by the ten largest. The chain links TRBV30 to TRBJ1-5; D uncertain. This TCR derives from a young man in good health. The sequenced sample consisted of memory CD4+ T cells sorted from blood. Stated subset: CD45RA-negative fraction. The CDR3 here is CAWSTDSNQPQHF. The CDR3 DNA follows: TGTGCCTGGAGCACAGATAGCAATCAGCCCCAGCATTTT.